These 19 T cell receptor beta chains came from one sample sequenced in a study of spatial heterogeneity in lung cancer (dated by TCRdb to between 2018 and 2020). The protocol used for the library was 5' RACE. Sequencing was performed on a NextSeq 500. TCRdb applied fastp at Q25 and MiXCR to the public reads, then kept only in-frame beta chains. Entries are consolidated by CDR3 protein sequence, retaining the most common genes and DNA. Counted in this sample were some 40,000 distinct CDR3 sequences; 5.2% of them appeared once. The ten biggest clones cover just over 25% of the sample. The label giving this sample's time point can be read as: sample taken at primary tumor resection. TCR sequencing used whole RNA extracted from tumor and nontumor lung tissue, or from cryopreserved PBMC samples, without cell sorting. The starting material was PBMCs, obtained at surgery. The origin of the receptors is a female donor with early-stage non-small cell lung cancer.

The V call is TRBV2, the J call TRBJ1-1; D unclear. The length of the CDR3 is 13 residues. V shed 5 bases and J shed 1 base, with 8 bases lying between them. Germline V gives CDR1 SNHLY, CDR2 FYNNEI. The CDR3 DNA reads TGTGCCAGCAGTCTAGAGCCGAACACTGAAGCTTTCTTT. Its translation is CASSLEPNTEAFF. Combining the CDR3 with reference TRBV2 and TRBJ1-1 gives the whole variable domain EPEVTQTPSHQVTQMGQEVILRCVPISNHLYFYWYRQILGQKVEFLVSFYNNEISEKSEIFDDQFSVERPDGSNFTLKIRSTKLEDSAMYFCASSLEPNTEAFFGQGTRLTVV.

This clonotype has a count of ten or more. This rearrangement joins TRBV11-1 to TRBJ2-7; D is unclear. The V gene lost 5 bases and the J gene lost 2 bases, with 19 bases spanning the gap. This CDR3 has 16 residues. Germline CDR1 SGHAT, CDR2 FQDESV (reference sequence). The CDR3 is CASSPVSLIDTYEQYF. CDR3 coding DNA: TGTGCCAGCAGCCCTGTTAGCTTGATCGATACCTACGAGCAGTACTTC.

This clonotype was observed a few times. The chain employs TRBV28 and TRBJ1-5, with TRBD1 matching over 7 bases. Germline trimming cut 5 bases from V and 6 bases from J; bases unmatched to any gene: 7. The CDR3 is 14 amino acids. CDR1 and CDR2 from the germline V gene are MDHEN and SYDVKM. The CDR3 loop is CASSPTGNGQPQHF. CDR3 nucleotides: TGTGCCAGCAGTCCGACAGGGAACGGTCAGCCCCAGCATTTT. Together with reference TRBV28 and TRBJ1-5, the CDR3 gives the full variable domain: DVKVTQSSRYLVKRTGEKVFLECVQDMDHENMFWYRQDPGLGLRLIYFSYDVKMKEKGDIPEGYSVSREKKERFSLILESASTNQTSMYLCASSPTGNGQPQHFGDGTRLSIL.

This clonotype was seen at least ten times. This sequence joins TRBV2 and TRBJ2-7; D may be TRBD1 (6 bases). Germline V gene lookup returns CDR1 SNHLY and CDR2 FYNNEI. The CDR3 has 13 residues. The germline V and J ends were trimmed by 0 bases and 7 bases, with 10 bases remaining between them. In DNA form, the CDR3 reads TGTGCCAGCAGTGAAGCGCATCAGGGGGAGCAGTACTTC. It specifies CASSEAHQGEQYF.

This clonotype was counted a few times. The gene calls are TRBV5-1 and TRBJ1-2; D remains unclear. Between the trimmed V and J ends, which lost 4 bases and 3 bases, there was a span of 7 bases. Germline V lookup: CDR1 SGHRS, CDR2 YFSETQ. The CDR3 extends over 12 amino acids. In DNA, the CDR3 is TGCGCCAGCAGCGCCGGGGACTATGGCTACACCTTC. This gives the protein CASSAGDYGYTF. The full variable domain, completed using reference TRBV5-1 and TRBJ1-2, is KAGVTQTPRYLIKTRGQQVTLSCSPISGHRSVSWYQQTPGQGLQFLFEYFSETQRNKGNFPGRFSGRQFSNSRSEMNVSTLELGDSALYLCASSAGDYGYTFGSGTRLTVV.

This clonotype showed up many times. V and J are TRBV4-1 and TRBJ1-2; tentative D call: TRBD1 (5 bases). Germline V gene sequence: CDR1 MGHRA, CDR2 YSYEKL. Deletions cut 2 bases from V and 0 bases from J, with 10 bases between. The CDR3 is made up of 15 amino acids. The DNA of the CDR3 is TGCGCCAGCAGCCAAAGGGACGTCACTAACTATGGCTACACCTTC. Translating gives CASSQRDVTNYGYTF.

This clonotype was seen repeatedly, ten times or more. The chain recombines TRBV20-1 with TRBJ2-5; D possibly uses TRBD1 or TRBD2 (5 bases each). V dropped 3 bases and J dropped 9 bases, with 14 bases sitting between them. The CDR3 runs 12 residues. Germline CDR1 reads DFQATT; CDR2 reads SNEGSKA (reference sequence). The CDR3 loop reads CSASTGLGAQYF. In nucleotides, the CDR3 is TGCAGTGCTAGTACGGGCCTGGGGGCCCAGTACTTC.

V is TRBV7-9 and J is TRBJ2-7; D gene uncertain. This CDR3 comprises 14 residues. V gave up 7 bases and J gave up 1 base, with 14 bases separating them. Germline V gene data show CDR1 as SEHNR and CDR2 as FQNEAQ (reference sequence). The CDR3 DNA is TGTGCCAGCATGCATTATGACCCTTCCTACGAGCAGTACTTC. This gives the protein CASMHYDPSYEQYF.

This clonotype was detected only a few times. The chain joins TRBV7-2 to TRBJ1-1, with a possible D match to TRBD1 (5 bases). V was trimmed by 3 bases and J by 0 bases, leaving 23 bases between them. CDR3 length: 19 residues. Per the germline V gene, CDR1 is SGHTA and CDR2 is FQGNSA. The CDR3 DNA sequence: TGTGCCAGCAGCTTCGACCCCCCTTTGGGGGTCAGAATGAACACTGAAGCTTTCTTT. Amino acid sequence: CASSFDPPLGVRMNTEAFF.

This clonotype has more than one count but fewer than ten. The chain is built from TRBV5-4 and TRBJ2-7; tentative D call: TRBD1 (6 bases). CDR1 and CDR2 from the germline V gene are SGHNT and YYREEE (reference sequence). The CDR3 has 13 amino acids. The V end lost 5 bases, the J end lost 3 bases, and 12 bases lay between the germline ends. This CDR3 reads CASSFGQNYEQYF. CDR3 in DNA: TGTGCCAGCAGTTTCGGACAGAACTACGAGCAGTACTTC.

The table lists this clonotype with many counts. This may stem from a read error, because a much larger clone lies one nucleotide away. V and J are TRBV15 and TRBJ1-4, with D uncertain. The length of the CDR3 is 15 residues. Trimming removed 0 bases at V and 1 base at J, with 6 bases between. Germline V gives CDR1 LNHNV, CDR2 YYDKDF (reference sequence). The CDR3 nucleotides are TGTGCCACCAGCAGAGATGACGGAACTAATGAAAAACTGTTTTTT. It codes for CATSRDDGTNEKLFF.

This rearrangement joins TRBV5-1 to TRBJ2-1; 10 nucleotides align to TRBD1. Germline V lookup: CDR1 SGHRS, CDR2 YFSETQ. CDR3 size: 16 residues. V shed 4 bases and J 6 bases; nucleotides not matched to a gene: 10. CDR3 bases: TGCGCCAGCAGCACCGCCGGACAGGGGGTTCGCAATGAGCAGTTCTTC. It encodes CASSTAGQGVRNEQFF.

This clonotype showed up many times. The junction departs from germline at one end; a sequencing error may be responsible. CDR3 in amino acids: CASRQDVFVGGTEAFF. The CDR3 DNA is TGCGCCAGCAGACAAGATGTATTTGTGGGGGGCACTGAAGCTTTCTTT. V is TRBV4-3 and J is TRBJ1-1; possible D gene TRBD1, 5 bases. The CDR3 is made up of 16 amino acids. From germline, CDR1 is LGHNA and CDR2 YSLEER.

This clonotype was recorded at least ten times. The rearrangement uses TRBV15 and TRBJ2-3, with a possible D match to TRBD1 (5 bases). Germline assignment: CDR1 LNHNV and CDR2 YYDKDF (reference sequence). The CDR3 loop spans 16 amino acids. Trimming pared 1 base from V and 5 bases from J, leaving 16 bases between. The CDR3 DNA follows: TGTGCCACCAGCAGAGGCGACAGCTCCAAGGGAGATACGCAGTATTTT. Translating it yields CATSRGDSSKGDTQYF.

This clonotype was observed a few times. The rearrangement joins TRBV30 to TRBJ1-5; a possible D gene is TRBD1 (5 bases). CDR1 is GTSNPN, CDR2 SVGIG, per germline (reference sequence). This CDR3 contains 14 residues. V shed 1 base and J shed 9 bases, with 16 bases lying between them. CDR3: CAWSGQGSMMPQHF. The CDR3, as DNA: TGTGCCTGGAGTGGGCAGGGTTCTATGATGCCCCAGCATTTT.

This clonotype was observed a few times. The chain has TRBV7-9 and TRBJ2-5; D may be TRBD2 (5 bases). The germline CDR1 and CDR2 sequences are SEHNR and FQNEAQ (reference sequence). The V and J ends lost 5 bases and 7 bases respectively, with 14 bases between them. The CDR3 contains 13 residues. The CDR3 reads CASSPGRGLTQYF. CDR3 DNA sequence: TGTGCCAGCAGCCCCGGCCGAGGGCTGACCCAGTACTTC.

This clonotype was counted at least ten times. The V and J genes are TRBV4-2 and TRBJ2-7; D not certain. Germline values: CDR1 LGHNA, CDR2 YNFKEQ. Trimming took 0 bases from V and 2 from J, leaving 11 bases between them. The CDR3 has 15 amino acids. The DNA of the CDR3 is TGTGCCAGCAGCCAAGATCTAGAAAATCCCTACGAGCAGTACTTC. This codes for CASSQDLENPYEQYF.

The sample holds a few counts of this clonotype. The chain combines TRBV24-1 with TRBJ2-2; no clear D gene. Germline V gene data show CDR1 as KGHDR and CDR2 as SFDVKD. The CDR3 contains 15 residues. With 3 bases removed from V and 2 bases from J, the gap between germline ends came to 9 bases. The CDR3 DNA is TGTGCCACCAGTGATGATAGGTCCAACACCGGGGAGCTGTTTTTT. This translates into CATSDDRSNTGELFF.

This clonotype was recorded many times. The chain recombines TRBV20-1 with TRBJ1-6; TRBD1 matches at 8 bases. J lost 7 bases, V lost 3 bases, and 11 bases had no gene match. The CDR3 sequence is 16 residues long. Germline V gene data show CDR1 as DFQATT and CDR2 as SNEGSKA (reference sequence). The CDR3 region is CSARERTGILNSPLHF. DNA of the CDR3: TGCAGTGCTAGGGAGCGGACAGGGATCTTGAATTCACCCCTCCACTTT.